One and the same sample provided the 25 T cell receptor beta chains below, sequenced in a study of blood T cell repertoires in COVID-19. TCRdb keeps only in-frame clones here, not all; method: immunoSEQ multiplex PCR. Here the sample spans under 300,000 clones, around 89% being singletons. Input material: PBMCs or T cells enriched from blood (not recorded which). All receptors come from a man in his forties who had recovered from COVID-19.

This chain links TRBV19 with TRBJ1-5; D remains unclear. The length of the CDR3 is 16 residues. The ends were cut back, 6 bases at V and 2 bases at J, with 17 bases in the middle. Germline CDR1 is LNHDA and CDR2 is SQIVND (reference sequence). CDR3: CASRGSVVRGNQPQHF. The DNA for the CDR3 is TGTGCCAGTAGGGGGAGTGTGGTCCGGGGCAATCAGCCCCAGCATTTT.

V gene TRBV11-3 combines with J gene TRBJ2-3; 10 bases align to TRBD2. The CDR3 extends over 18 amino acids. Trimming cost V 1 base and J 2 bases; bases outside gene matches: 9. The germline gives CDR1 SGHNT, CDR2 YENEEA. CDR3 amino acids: CASSLAHLAGGTTDTQYF. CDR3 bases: TGTGCCAGCAGCTTAGCCCATTTAGCGGGGGGTACCACAGATACGCAGTATTTT. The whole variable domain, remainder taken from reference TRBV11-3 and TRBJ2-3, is EAGVVQSPRYKIIEKKQPVAFWCNPISGHNTLYWYLQNLGQGPELLIRYENEEAVDDSQLPKDRFSAERLKGVDSTLKIQPAELGDSAVYLCASSLAHLAGGTTDTQYFGPGTRLTVL.

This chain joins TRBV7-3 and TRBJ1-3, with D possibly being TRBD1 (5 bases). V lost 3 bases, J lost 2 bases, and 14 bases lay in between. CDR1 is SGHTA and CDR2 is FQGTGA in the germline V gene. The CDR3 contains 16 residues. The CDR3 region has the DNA TGTGCCAGCAGCTTGGCCCCAGGGTCGGCTGGAAACACCATATATTTT. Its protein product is CASSLAPGSAGNTIYF.

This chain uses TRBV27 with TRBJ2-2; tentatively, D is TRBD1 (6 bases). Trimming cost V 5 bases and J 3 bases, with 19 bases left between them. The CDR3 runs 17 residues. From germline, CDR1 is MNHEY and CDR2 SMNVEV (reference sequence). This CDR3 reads CASSAEEQGTDTGELFF. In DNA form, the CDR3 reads TGTGCCAGCAGTGCTGAAGAACAGGGTACGGACACCGGGGAGCTGTTTTTT.

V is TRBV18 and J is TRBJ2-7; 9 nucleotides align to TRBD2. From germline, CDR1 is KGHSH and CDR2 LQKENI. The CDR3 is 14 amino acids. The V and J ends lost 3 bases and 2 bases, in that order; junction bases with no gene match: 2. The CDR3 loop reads CASSPTSGTYEQYF. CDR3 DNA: TGTGCCAGCTCACCGACTAGCGGAACCTACGAGCAGTACTTC.

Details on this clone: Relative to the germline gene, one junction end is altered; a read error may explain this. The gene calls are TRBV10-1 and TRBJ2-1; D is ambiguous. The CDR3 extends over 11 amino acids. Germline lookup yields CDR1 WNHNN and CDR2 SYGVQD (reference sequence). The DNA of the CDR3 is TGCGCCAGCAAGTGTGGAATCCAGGTCCTCTTC. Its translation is CASKCGIQVLF.

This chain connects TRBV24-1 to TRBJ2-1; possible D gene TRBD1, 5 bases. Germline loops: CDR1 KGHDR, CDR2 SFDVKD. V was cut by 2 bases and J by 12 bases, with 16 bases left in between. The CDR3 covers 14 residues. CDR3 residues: CATSDSTGLSTQFF. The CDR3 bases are TGTGCCACCAGTGATTCCACAGGTCTTAGTACGCAGTTCTTC.

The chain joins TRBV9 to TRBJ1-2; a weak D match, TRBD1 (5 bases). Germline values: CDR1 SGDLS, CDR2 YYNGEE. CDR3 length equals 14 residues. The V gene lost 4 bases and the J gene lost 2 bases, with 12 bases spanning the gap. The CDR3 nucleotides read TGTGCCAGCAGCCCGGGGGGAGAGAACTATGGCTACACCTTC. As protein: CASSPGGENYGYTF.

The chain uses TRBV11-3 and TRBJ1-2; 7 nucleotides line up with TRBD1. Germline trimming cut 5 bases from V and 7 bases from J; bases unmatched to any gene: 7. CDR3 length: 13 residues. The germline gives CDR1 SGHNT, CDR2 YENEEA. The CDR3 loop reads CASSHSDRAGYTF. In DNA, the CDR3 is TGTGCCAGCAGCCACTCCGACAGGGCTGGCTACACCTTC.

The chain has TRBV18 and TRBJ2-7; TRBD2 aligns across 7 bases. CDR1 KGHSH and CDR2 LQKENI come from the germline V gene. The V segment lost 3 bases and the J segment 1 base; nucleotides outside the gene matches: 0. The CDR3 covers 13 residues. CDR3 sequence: CASSPGLSYEQYF. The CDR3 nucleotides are TGTGCCAGCTCACCGGGACTATCCTACGAGCAGTACTTC.

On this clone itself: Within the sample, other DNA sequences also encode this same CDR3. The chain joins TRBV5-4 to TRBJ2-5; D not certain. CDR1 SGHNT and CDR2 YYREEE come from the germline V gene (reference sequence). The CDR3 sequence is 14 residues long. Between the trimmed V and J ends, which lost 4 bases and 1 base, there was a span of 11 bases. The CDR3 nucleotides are TGTGCCAGCAGCCTTGCTGGCGGCCAAGAGACCCAGTACTTC. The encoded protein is CASSLAGGQETQYF.

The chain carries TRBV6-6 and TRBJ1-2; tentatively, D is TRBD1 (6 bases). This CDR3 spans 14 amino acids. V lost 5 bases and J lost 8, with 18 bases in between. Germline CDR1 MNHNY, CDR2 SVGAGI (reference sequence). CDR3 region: CASSRTGTSGGYTF. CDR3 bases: TGTGCCAGCAGTCGGACCGGGACATCGGGGGGCTACACCTTC.

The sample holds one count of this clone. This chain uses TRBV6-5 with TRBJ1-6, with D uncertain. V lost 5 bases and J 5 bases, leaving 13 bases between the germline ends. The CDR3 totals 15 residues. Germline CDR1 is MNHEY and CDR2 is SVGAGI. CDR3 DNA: TGTGCCAGCAGTAGGACTCCCGGCGATAATTCACCCCTCCACTTT. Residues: CASSRTPGDNSPLHF.

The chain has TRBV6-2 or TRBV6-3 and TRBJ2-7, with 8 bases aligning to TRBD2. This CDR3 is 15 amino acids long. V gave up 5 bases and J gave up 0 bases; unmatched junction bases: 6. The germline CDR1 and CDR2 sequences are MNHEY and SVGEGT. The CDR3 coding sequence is TGTGCCAGCAGTCCCTATAGCGGGAACTCCTACGAGCAGTACTTC. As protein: CASSPYSGNSYEQYF.

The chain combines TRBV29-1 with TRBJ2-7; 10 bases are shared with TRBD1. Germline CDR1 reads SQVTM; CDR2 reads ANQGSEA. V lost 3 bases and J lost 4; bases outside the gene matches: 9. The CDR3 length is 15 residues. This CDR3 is CSVDTTGDRGYEQYF. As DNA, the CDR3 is TGCAGCGTTGACACCACAGGGGACAGGGGTTACGAGCAGTACTTC.

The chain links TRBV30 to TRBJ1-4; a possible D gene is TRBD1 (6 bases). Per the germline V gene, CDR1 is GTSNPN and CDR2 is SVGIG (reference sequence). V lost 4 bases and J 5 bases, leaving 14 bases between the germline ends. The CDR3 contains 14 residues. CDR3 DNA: TGTGCCTGGACTTTAGGGGGGGGAAATGAAAAACTGTTTTTT. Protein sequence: CAWTLGGGNEKLFF.

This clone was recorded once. The CDR3: CASSLTGDNQPQHF. The CDR3, as DNA: TGTGCCAGCAGCCTAACAGGGGACAATCAGCCCCAGCATTTT. The V gene is TRBV27, the J gene TRBJ1-5, with 7 positions matching TRBD1. CDR1 and CDR2 (germline): MNHEY, SMNVEV (reference sequence). The CDR3 consists of 14 residues. The ends lost 6 bases at V and 3 bases at J; junction bases unmatched: 5.

The CDR3 DNA reads as TGTGCCTGGAGTCGGGACAGGTCGTCCGGGCAGTACTTC. Translation gives CAWSRDRSSGQYF. J is TRBJ2-7 and V is TRBV30; 8 bases line up with TRBD1. Germline V gives CDR1 GTSNPN, CDR2 SVGIG (reference sequence). The CDR3 is made up of 13 amino acids. V trimming: 2 bases; J trimming: 9 bases; junction bases outside the gene matches: 9.

The CDR3 bases are TGTGCCTGGAGTTCGGGAGCGGGGGGGATGGAGACCCAGTACTTC. Its protein is CAWSSGAGGMETQYF. V usage is TRBV30 and J usage is TRBJ2-5, with TRBD2 matching over 10 bases. CDR1 is GTSNPN, CDR2 SVGIG, per germline (reference sequence). The ends lost 2 bases at V and 5 bases at J; junction bases unmatched: 8. The CDR3 length is 15 residues.

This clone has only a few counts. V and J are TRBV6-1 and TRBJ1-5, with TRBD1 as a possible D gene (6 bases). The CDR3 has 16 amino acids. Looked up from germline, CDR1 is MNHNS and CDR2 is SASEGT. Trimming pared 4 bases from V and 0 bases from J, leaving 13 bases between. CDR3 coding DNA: TGTGCCAGCAGTGCCATAAGACAGGCTAGCAATCAGCCCCAGCATTTT. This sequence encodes CASSAIRQASNQPQHF.

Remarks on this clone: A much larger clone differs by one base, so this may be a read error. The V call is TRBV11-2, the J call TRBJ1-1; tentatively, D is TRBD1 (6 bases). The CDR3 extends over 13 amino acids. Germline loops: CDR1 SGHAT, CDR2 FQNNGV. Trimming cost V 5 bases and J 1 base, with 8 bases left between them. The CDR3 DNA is TGTGCCAGCAGCCTACAGGGGAACACTGAAGCTTTCTTT. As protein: CASSLQGNTEAFF.

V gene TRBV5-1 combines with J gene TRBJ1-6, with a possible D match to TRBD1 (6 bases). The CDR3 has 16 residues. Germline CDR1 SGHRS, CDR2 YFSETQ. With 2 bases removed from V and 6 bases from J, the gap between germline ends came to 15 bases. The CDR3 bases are TGCGCCAGCAGCTTAGTGGTCCCAGGGGTTAATTCACCCCTCCACTTT. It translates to CASSLVVPGVNSPLHF.

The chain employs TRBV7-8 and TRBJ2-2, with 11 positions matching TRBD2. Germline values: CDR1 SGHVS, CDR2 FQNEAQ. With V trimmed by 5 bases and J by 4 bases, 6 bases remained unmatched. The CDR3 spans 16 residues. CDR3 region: CASSRLTSGSTGELFF. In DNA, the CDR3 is TGTGCCAGCAGCCGCCTAACTAGCGGGAGCACCGGGGAGCTGTTTTTT.

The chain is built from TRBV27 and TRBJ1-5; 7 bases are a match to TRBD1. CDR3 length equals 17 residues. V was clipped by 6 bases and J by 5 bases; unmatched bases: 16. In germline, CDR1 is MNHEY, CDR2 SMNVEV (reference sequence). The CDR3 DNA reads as TGTGCCAGCAGAATTCAATACAGGGGCCAGAAGGATCAGCCCCAGCATTTT. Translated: CASRIQYRGQKDQPQHF.

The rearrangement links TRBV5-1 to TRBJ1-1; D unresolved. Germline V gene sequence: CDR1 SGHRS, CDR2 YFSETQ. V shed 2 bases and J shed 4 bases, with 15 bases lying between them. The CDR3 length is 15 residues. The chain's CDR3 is CASSFSWEALTEAFF. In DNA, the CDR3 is TGCGCCAGCAGCTTTTCTTGGGAGGCGCTCACTGAAGCTTTCTTT.